This entry concerns a single TCR beta chain. There is no known antigen for this receptor. Base quality data are lacking; no much larger clone is found one base away. The CDR3, cysteine through phenylalanine, is 15 amino acids long. Only the CDR3 part of the read is kept: 45 bases, read in frame from the first base. The germline V gene (reference sequence) provides CDR1 DFQATT and CDR2 SNEGSKA. The junction shows trimming of 3 bases on V and 4 bases on J, and the gene matches do not reach 7 bases of it. This record comes from a study of T cell responses to AZD1222 COVID-19 vaccine (dated by TCRdb to the early 2020s). For the study in its entirety: AZD1222 recipients given second doses at about 4 weeks or at about 12 weeks were pooled, since spike-specific TCR depth and breadth were not found to differ between the two schedules. A total of just over 230 trial participants underwent TCR sequencing, of whom 207 had received two doses of AZD1222 and approximately 25 had received two doses of the MenACWY control vaccine. Trial participants were enrolled by age into 18-55, 56-69 and 70-plus year subgroups, with about 150, 27 and 61 TCR-sequenced participants respectively. Here is what the overall study found, with its caveats: Because no samples from the day 14 peak response were available, repertoires could be characterized only after the peak T cell response. The vaccine-associated CD4 TCRs covered the entire spike protein, and the dominant responses fell in regions 160-218 and 743-854. Nearly half of unique spike-specific TCRs reportedly recognized epitopes outside regions mutated in the B.1.351 and B.1.1.7 variants. Participants were mostly white British, with more females than males. The authors suggested clonal diversity may have been underestimated. Conclusions about previously exposed vaccinees are limited, since just a handful of AZD1222 recipients were seropositive for SARS-CoV-2 at baseline. In the small 56-69-year group, the increase in depth fell short of significance, most likely because of low power. Spike-specific TCR breadth and depth rose significantly after two AZD1222 doses compared with day 0 and with MenACWY recipients.

What the time point label conveys for this sample: baseline before first vaccination. Vaccinee samples were obtained from the UK trials COV001 and COV002, which included a single-blind randomized controlled phase 2/3 trial of AZD1222 (ChAdOx1 nCoV-19) in healthy adults. Trial participant PBMC samples were collected at day 0 and day 28 after the second dose for TCRbeta chain sequencing. The CDR3 regions of human TCRbeta chains were subjected to immunosequencing. The study's own analysis went as follows. TCRs in the repertoires were compared against a reference library of SARS-CoV-2-specific TCRs that had been generated with the MIRA antigen-specificity platform. Breadth was defined as the fraction of unique TCRs that were SARS-CoV-2-associated. Depth was defined as the fraction of total T cells that were SARS-CoV-2-associated. Using the MIRA data, every spike-specific TCR was mapped to the spike region that the TCR reacted to and assigned to either a CD4 or a CD8 class. Log10-transformed breadth and depth values were compared by one-way ANOVA with Sidak's multiple comparisons tests. TCRdb holds this immuneACCESS table with in-frame rearrangements only. Some clones are missing; in checked studies, unresolved V genes explain under half, and the rest has no known cause. The V and J calls and the clone size are those of that table, but D and trimming were determined from the DNA. Across this sample there are under 100,000 clones, with around 86% seen only once. The ten largest account for approximately 8% of the sample.

Sequencing used peripheral blood, obtained on day 0 of AZD1222 vaccination. The sequence derives from an adult in good health. The chain is made from TRBV20-1 and TRBJ2-3; the central 10 bases match TRBD2. This receptor carries the CDR3 CSASRLAGFADTQYF. The DNA reads TGCAGTGCTAGTAGACTAGCGGGCTTTGCAGATACGCAGTATTTT.